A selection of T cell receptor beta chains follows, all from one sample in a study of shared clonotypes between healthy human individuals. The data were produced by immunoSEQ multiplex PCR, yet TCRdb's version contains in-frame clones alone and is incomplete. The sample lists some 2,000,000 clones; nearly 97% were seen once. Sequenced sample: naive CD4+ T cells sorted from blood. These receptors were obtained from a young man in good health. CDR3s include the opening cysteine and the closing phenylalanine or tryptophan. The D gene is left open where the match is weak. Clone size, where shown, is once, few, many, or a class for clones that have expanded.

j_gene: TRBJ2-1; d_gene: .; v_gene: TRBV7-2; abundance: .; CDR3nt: TGTGCCAGCAGCTACGCGGGGGCGAGCTACAATGAGCAGTTCTTC; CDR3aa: CASSYAGASYNEQFF
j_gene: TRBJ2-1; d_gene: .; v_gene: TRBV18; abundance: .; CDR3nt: TGTGCCAGCTCACCAATTGGGGCATTGTACCCCTTGGGGTTCTTC; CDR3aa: CASSPIGALYPLGFF
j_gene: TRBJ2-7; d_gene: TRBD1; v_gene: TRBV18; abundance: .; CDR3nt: TGTGCCAGCTCACCGGGACAGGAGCTAGAGCAGTACTTC; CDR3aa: CASSPGQELEQYF
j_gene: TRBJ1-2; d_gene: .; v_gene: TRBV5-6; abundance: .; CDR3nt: TGTGCCAGCAGCTTGGCCTACAGGGTAAACTATGGCTACACCTTC; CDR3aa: CASSLAYRVNYGYTF
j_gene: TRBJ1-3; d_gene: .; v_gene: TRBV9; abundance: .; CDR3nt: TGTGCCAGCAGCGCCGGCGGGGGGCGCTTGGGAAACACCATATATTTT; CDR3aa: CASSAGGGRLGNTIYF
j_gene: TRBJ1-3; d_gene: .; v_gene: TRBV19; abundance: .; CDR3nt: TGTGCCAGTAGTATTTTGCCAAACACCATATATTTT; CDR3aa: CASSILPNTIYF
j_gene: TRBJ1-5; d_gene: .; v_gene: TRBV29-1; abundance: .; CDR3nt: TGCAGCGTTGTCGAGGGAGGGATCGGTCAGCCCCAGCATTTT; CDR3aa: CSVVEGGIGQPQHF
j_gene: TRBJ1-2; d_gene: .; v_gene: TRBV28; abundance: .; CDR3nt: TGTGCCAGCAGTTTAACGGGACGTTCCTATGGCTACACCTTC; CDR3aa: CASSLTGRSYGYTF
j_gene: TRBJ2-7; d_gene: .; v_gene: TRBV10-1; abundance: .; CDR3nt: TGCGCCAGCAGTGATGGACAGACTGCCCACGAGCAGTACTTC; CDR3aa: CASSDGQTAHEQYF
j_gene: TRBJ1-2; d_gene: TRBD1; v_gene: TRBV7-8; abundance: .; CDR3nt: TGTGCCAGCAGCTCGGACAGGGGGGGCTACACCTTC; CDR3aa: CASSSDRGGYTF
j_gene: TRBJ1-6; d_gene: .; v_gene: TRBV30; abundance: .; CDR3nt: TGTGCCTGGAGGGGGGGACCGTCACCCCTCCACTTT; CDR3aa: CAWRGGPSPLHF
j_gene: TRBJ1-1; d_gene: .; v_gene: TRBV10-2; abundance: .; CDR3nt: TGCGCCAGCAGTGAGCCTTACCACTGGAACACTGAAGCTTTCTTT; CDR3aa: CASSEPYHWNTEAFF
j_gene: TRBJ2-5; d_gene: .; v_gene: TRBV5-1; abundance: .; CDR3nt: TGCGCCAGCAGCCCCGGAAGTACAGGCGCCTTGGAGACCCAGTACTTC; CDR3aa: CASSPGSTGALETQYF
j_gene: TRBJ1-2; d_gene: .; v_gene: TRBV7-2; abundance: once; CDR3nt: TGTGCCAGCAGCCATAGCCAGGGAGCTTACTATGGCTACACCTTC; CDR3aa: CASSHSQGAYYGYTF